Below, 5 T cell receptor beta chains from the same sample are listed, as sequenced in a study of type 1 and type 2 diabetes patients. Genomic DNA was the PCR template. Amplification of the beta chain CDR3 used 30 forward and 13 reverse multiplex primers. TCRdb called the multiplex PCR reads again in MiXCR, with one record for every CDR3 protein. The sample carries fewer than 350,000 distinct CDR3 sequences, more than 40% recorded once. Input material: peripheral blood mononuclear cells (PBMCs). The receptors here all came from a man between 18 and 29 years old with type 2 diabetes.

The chain combines TRBV6-5 with TRBJ1-1; D is undetermined. The CDR3 covers 17 residues. CDR1 is MNHEY, CDR2 SVGAGI, per germline. V dropped 0 bases and J dropped 1 base, with 15 bases sitting between them. CDR3 protein: CASSYSKFSGRNTEAFF. The CDR3 DNA sequence: TGTGCCAGCAGTTACTCGAAGTTTTCGGGCCGGAACACTGAAGCTTTCTTT.

To note about this clonotype: This sequence may be a read error, since a much larger clone differs from it by one base. The chain is built from TRBV19 and TRBJ2-7; D unresolved. CDR1 LNHDA and CDR2 SQIVND come from the germline V gene (reference sequence). The CDR3 sequence is 12 residues long. The CDR3 region has the DNA TGTACCAGTAGTGGATCCTTCTACGAGCAGTACTTC. It specifies CTSSGSFYEQYF.

The V gene is TRBV7-2, the J gene TRBJ2-2, with TRBD2 matching over 11 bases. The CDR3 is 17 residues long. V lost 1 base and J lost 4; bases outside the gene matches: 5. Germline V gene lookup returns CDR1 SGHTA and CDR2 FQGNSA. CDR3 nucleotide sequence: TGTGCCAGCAGCTTAGATATAGCGGGGGGGACCACCGGGGAGCTGTTTTTT. It yields the protein CASSLDIAGGTTGELFF.

The genes are TRBV19 and TRBJ2-6; no firm D call. Germline V gene sequence: CDR1 LNHDA, CDR2 SQIVND (reference sequence). The V gene lost 7 bases and the J gene lost 0 bases, with 10 bases spanning the gap. This CDR3 has 15 residues. CDR3 sequence (DNA): TGTGCCAGTACCCCTAGGTTCTCTGGGGCCAACGTCCTGACTTTC. Translation: CASTPRFSGANVLTF.

The chain links TRBV20-1 to TRBJ1-1; D is unresolved. Trimming cost V 3 bases and J 1 base, with 9 bases left between them. CDR3 size: 13 residues. Germline assignment: CDR1 DFQATT and CDR2 SNEGSKA (reference sequence). The CDR3 here is CSARGRRNTEAFF. In DNA form, the CDR3 reads TGCAGTGCTAGGGGCAGACGGAACACTGAAGCTTTCTTT.